This entry concerns a single TCR beta chain. Its cognate antigen has yet to be identified. No base quality values were provided; no much bigger clone lies one nucleotide off. The CDR3 regions of human TCRbeta chains were analyzed by immunosequencing. Concerning the study's data processing: Repertoire TCRs were matched against a reference library of SARS-CoV-2-specific TCRs generated with the MIRA antigen-specificity platform. Breadth was defined as the fraction of unique TCRs that were SARS-CoV-2-associated, and depth was defined as the fraction of total T cells that were SARS-CoV-2-associated. Using the MIRA data, each spike-specific TCR was assigned both to the spike region to which the TCR was reactive and to a CD4 or CD8 class. Log10-transformed breadth and depth values were compared by one-way ANOVA with Sidak's multiple comparisons tests. TCRdb obtained this table from immuneACCESS and retained in-frame rearrangements with V and J assigned. These tables miss some clones; where compared with another copy, unresolved V genes account for less than half of the shortfall, and the remainder is unexplained. V and J calls and clone size come straight from that table; D and trimming were deduced from the DNA. This sample is represented by 100,000 or so clones; about 90% of them were singletons. The top ten constitute 16% of the sample.

Here V drops 5 bases and J drops 3 bases, and the junction holds 12 bases not matched to any gene. Reading the germline V gene gives CDR1 KGHDR and CDR2 SFDVKD. Spanning cysteine to phenylalanine, the CDR3 consists of 17 amino acids. Kept here is only the CDR3 DNA, which spans 51 bases and is read in frame from base 1. This specimen's time point label, interpreted: baseline before first vaccination. Samples from vaccinated people were obtained from the UK trials COV001 and COV002, which included a single-blind randomized controlled phase 2/3 trial of AZD1222 (ChAdOx1 nCoV-19) in healthy adults. For TCRbeta chain sequencing, PBMC samples were collected from trial participants at day 0 and at day 28 after the second dose. These data belong to a study of T cell responses to AZD1222 COVID-19 vaccine (dated by TCRdb to the early 2020s). At the level of the whole study: AZD1222 recipients given second doses at about 4 weeks or at about 12 weeks were pooled, since spike-specific TCR depth and breadth were not found to differ between the two schedules. TCR sequencing covered fewer than 250 trial participants: 200 to 220 given two doses of AZD1222 and 26 given two doses of MenACWY control vaccine. Trial participants were enrolled by age into 18-55, 56-69 and 70-plus year subgroups, with roughly 160, 29 and 62 TCR-sequenced participants respectively.

The paper's findings and limits, for the study overall: Conclusions about previously exposed vaccinees were limited because only a handful of AZD1222 recipients were SARS-CoV-2 seropositive at baseline. Reportedly, almost half of the unique spike-specific TCRs recognized epitopes lying outside the regions that are mutated in the B.1.351 and B.1.1.7 variants. No day 14 peak-response samples were available, so repertoires were characterized only after the peak T cell response. The 56-69-year group was small, and its depth increase did not reach significance, likely because of low power. Participants were mostly white British and included more females than males, and it was suggested by the authors that clonal diversity may have been underestimated. The whole spike protein was spanned by vaccine-associated CD4 TCRs, and dominant responses were seen in regions 160-218 and 743-854. A significant rise in spike-specific TCR breadth and depth was observed after two AZD1222 doses relative to day 0 and relative to MenACWY recipients.

The sequence was obtained from an adult in good health. Recombination connected TRBV24-1 to TRBJ1-5, with TRBD1 identical over 7 junction bases. The specimen was peripheral blood, collected on day 0 of AZD1222 vaccination. This receptor has the CDR3 CATSVFSRDSFNQPQHF. The DNA sequence reads TGTGCCACCAGTGTTTTTTCCCGGGACAGTTTCAATCAGCCCCAGCATTTT.